The clone carrying this T cell receptor beta chain was counted only a few times. Its antigen is not identified. These data come from a study of identical twins. One entry per CDR3 protein, called by TCRdb with MiXCR from the 5' RACE reads. The sample consists of roughly 720,000 distinct CDR3 sequences, 15% to 20% of them appearing once. Findings and caveats of the study: Recombination models fit unrelated individuals' TCR alpha sharing but underestimated twins'. In cord blood, abundant beta clonotypes had fewer insertions; memory showed no trend.

V dropped 6 bases and J dropped 8; count of bases not matched to a gene: 8. Germline V gene data show CDR1 as ENHRY and CDR2 as SYGVKD. The CDR3 runs to 13 residues. These data were likewise used in another study, on T cells expressing NK-cell markers. That report notes: Obtained from sorted CD3+CD56+NKG2C+, CD3+CD56+NKG2C- and CD3+CD56-NKG2C+ T cells were the TCR beta repertoires. These clonotypes, the leaders elsewhere, also led the CD3+CD56-NKG2C+ fraction in four donors.

The chain couples TRBV10-3 to TRBJ1-2, with 8 bases aligning to TRBD1. The clonotype comes from a woman between 18 and 29 years old in good health. Sequences were obtained from PBMCs. The CDR3 coding sequence is TGTGCCATCAGCGCGGACAGGGAAAGCGGCTACACCTTC. Translation gives CAISADRESGYTF.